Following are 24 T cell receptor beta chains from one sample sequenced in a study of T cell responses to AZD1222 COVID-19 vaccine. Method: immunoSEQ multiplex PCR; TCRdb's copy keeps in-frame clones and lacks some. The sample has about 130,000 clones, over 80% seen once. Sequenced here: peripheral blood, sampled 28 days after the second AZD1222 dose. The receptor source for this set is an adult who received the AZD1222 COVID-19 vaccine.

The chain employs TRBV7-3 and TRBJ2-1, with 12 bases matching TRBD2. The CDR3 loop spans 14 amino acids. The germline gives CDR1 SGHTA, CDR2 FQGTGA. V lost 3 bases, J lost 16 bases, and 10 bases stayed unmatched. The CDR3 DNA follows: TGTGCCAGCAGCTTGTTTCTAGCGGGGGGGCCCCTATTCTTC. It is translated as CASSLFLAGGPLFF.

This clone was counted only a few times. This chain uses TRBV6-5 with TRBJ1-2; the D gene is possibly TRBD1 (5 bases). The CDR3 spans 13 residues. Germline CDR1 MNHEY, CDR2 SVGAGI. V was pared by 6 bases and J by 7 bases, with 15 bases between. This chain's CDR3 is CASSKLGEGGYTF. For the CDR3, the DNA is TGTGCCAGCAGCAAACTAGGGGAGGGTGGCTACACCTTC.

This clone was picked up a small number of times. The CDR3 DNA reads TGTGCCAGCAGCCAGGGCGTGCCTGGGGCCAACGTCCTGACTTTC. Translated: CASSQGVPGANVLTF. V and J are TRBV7-9 and TRBJ2-6; TRBD1 might be the D (5 bases). This CDR3 is built from 15 residues. V lost 5 bases and J lost 2, with 10 bases in between. Germline-derived CDR1 and CDR2 are SEHNR and FQNEAQ (reference sequence).

The sample holds one count of this clone. The rearrangement links TRBV19 to TRBJ1-2, with TRBD1 matching 10 bases. Looked up from germline, CDR1 is LNHDA and CDR2 is SQIVND (reference sequence). V shed 5 bases, J shed 7 bases, and the junction held 10 bases outside the gene matches. This CDR3 contains 15 residues. CDR3 bases: TGTGCCAGTAGTCCGCAGACAGGGGGCGTAGGTGGCTACACCTTC. Translation gives CASSPQTGGVGGYTF.

The chain employs TRBV7-8 and TRBJ1-1; 11 bases fit TRBD1. V dropped 1 base and J dropped 2; count of bases not matched to a gene: 6. Germline assignment: CDR1 SGHVS and CDR2 FQNEAQ. This CDR3 is 17 amino acids long. CDR3 amino acids: CASSLGRTGGRNTEAFF. CDR3 in DNA: TGTGCCAGCAGCTTAGGGAGGACAGGGGGCCGCAACACTGAAGCTTTCTTT.

This clone appeared a single time. The chain joins TRBV5-1 to TRBJ1-1; D gene uncertain. The CDR3 is 13 residues long. The V gene's germline CDR1 is SGHRS and CDR2 YFSETQ. V shed 0 bases and J shed 3 bases, with 6 bases lying between them. The CDR3 reads CASSLAMHTEAFF. CDR3 in DNA: TGCGCCAGCAGCTTGGCCATGCACACTGAAGCTTTCTTT.

The chain combines TRBV7-9 with TRBJ2-3; D gene unclear. V lost 1 base and J 4 bases, leaving 15 bases between the germline ends. This CDR3 has 16 amino acids. Germline CDR1 is SEHNR and CDR2 is FQNEAQ (reference sequence). The CDR3, as DNA: TGTGCCAGCAGCTTAGATAGTGAAAGTAATTCAGATACGCAGTATTTT. It codes for CASSLDSESNSDTQYF.

V usage is TRBV7-2 and J usage is TRBJ1-2, with TRBD1 as a possible D gene (6 bases). Deletions cut 1 base from V and 5 bases from J, with 8 bases between. The CDR3 is 13 residues long. The V gene's germline CDR1 is SGHTA and CDR2 FQGNSA. The CDR3 spells CASSLGRGYGYTF. The CDR3 DNA sequence: TGTGCCAGCAGCTTAGGCAGGGGATATGGCTACACCTTC.

On this clone itself: Relative to the germline gene, one junction end is altered; a read error may explain this. The rearrangement links TRBV19 to TRBJ2-7; D possibly uses TRBD1 or TRBD2 (5 bases each). Per the germline V gene, CDR1 is LNHDA and CDR2 is SQIVND (reference sequence). This CDR3 spans 15 amino acids. As DNA, the CDR3 is TGTGCCAGTAGCATAGGTACGGGGACCTCCTACGAGCAGTACTTC. Protein sequence: CASSIGTGTSYEQYF.

The chain employs TRBV10-3 and TRBJ1-4; no firm D call. The germline V and J ends were trimmed by 5 bases and 5 bases, with 6 bases remaining between them. In germline, CDR1 is ENHRY, CDR2 SYGVKD. The CDR3 has 12 residues. The DNA for the CDR3 is TGTGCCATCAGTCGTCCGAATGAAAAACTGTTTTTT. Translation gives CAISRPNEKLFF.

V gene TRBV29-1 combines with J gene TRBJ2-7, with D possibly TRBD1 on 6 matching bases. Germline V gene lookup returns CDR1 SQVTM and CDR2 ANQGSEA. The CDR3 sequence is 14 residues long. Trimming removed 7 bases from V and 2 bases from J, with 18 bases in between. The DNA of the CDR3 is TGCAGCGCTGTTCGGACAGAAGTCACCTACGAGCAGTACTTC. Protein: CSAVRTEVTYEQYF.

In DNA, the CDR3 is TGTGCCAGTCACCCGGAGACAGGGGGCTCCGGGGAGCTGTTTTTT. Protein sequence: CASHPETGGSGELFF. The chain couples TRBV27 to TRBJ2-2; 10 nucleotides align to TRBD1. The CDR3 sequence is 15 residues long. The germline CDR1 and CDR2 sequences are MNHEY and SMNVEV (reference sequence). Germline trimming cut 9 bases from V and 6 bases from J; bases unmatched to any gene: 10.

The chain uses TRBV2 and TRBJ1-4, with TRBD1 matching over 7 bases. The germline gives CDR1 SNHLY, CDR2 FYNNEI. The CDR3 sequence is 14 residues long. J gave up 7 bases and V 4 bases, and 6 bases lay outside the gene matches. The CDR3 sequence is CASSAGQGVEKLFF. The CDR3 DNA is TGTGCCAGCAGTGCGGGGCAGGGGGTTGAAAAACTGTTTTTT.

This chain links TRBV5-1 with TRBJ1-1; a weak D match, TRBD1 (5 bases). Trimming left V 3 bases short and J 5 bases short, with 14 bases between. CDR1 and CDR2 (germline): SGHRS, YFSETQ. The CDR3 totals 14 residues. As DNA, the CDR3 is TGCGCCAGCAGCTCTGGGACGGTGGGGACTGAAGCTTTCTTT. Translating gives CASSSGTVGTEAFF.

The V call is TRBV4-1, the J call TRBJ1-2, with D tentatively TRBD1 (6 bases). The CDR3 runs 13 residues. Germline loops: CDR1 MGHRA, CDR2 YSYEKL. V was trimmed by 4 bases and J by 8 bases, leaving 14 bases between them. The CDR3 nucleotides read TGCGCCAGCAGCCCGGGGCGGGGGCAGGGCTACACCTTC. Translating gives CASSPGRGQGYTF.

The rearrangement uses TRBV11-3 and TRBJ2-5; 7 positions match TRBD2. The CDR3 is 14 residues long. Per the germline V gene, CDR1 is SGHNT and CDR2 is YENEEA. V shed 5 bases and J 5 bases; nucleotides not matched to a gene: 8. The CDR3: CASSTWTRGETQYF. CDR3 in DNA: TGTGCCAGCAGCACGTGGACTAGAGGCGAGACCCAGTACTTC. The whole variable domain, filled in from reference TRBV11-3 and TRBJ2-5, reads EAGVVQSPRYKIIEKKQPVAFWCNPISGHNTLYWYLQNLGQGPELLIRYENEEAVDDSQLPKDRFSAERLKGVDSTLKIQPAELGDSAVYLCASSTWTRGETQYFGPGTRLLVL.

The chain has TRBV6-2 or TRBV6-3 and TRBJ2-2; 8 bases line up with TRBD2. Germline V gene lookup returns CDR1 MNHEY and CDR2 SVGEGT. Trimming at V came to 6 bases and at J to 5 bases, leaving 2 bases not matched to a gene. The CDR3 runs 13 residues. CDR3 nucleotide sequence: TGTGCCAGCAGCCAGCGGGGGACCGGGGAGCTGTTTTTT. Its translation: CASSQRGTGELFF.

The chain carries TRBV6-5 and TRBJ2-1; the match to TRBD2 covers 10 bases. CDR1 and CDR2 from the germline V gene are MNHEY and SVGAGI. The CDR3 runs 16 residues. The ends lost 1 base at V and 7 bases at J; junction bases unmatched: 7. In nucleotides, the CDR3 is TGTGCCAGCAGTTACTTCACTAGCGGGGTTAGAAATGAGCAGTTCTTC. It specifies CASSYFTSGVRNEQFF.

V is TRBV10-3 and J is TRBJ1-3, with D maybe TRBD1 (6 bases). V lost 10 bases and J lost 4, with 14 bases in between. The CDR3 consists of 13 residues. Germline V CDR1 and CDR2: ENHRY, SYGVKD. CDR3 sequence: CATSQGGGNTIYF. The CDR3 DNA reads as TGTGCCACCTCACAGGGAGGGGGAAACACCATATATTTT.

The V gene is TRBV6-2 or TRBV6-3, the J gene TRBJ2-2; weak D call: TRBD2 (5 bases). This CDR3 contains 16 residues. V lost 0 bases and J 7 bases, leaving 15 bases between the germline ends. Germline V CDR1 and CDR2: MNHEY, SVGEGT. CDR3 coding DNA: TGTGCCAGCAGTTACTCCCGAGGGAGCTTAGGCGGGGAGCTGTTTTTT. Translated, it gives CASSYSRGSLGGELFF.

The chain uses TRBV5-6 and TRBJ1-2; tentative D call: TRBD1 (6 bases). The V end lost 2 bases, the J end lost 7 bases, and 15 bases lay between the germline ends. Germline CDR1 and CDR2: SGHDT and YYEEEE. The CDR3 spans 14 residues. The CDR3 sequence: CASSLGTGNIGYTF. The CDR3 nucleotides read TGTGCCAGCAGCTTAGGAACAGGGAATATTGGCTACACCTTC.

This chain uses TRBV24-1 with TRBJ1-6; TRBD1 is a possible D gene (5 bases). Trimming shortened V by 9 bases and J by 10 bases, and 15 bases separated the two germline ends. From germline, CDR1 is KGHDR and CDR2 SFDVKD. CDR3 length equals 13 residues. CDR3 nucleotide sequence: TGTGCCACCCCTCCGGGGGGTTGCTCACCCCTCCACTTT. Its protein is CATPPGGCSPLHF.

The J gene is TRBJ1-2, the V gene TRBV3-1 (or the pseudogene TRBV3-2); possibly TRBD1 for D (5 bases). The CDR3 loop spans 14 amino acids. Trimming took off 2 bases at V and 5 bases at J, with 12 bases between the two ends. Germline V gene sequence: CDR1 LGHDT, CDR2 YNNKEL (reference sequence). The CDR3 reads CASSQQGDLYGYTF. In DNA form, the CDR3 reads TGTGCCAGCAGCCAACAAGGGGACTTATATGGCTACACCTTC.

The V call is TRBV3-1 (or the pseudogene TRBV3-2), the J call TRBJ1-4; D gene ambiguous. V was clipped by 5 bases and J by 5 bases, with 18 bases between them. The CDR3 totals 16 residues. Germline V CDR1 and CDR2: LGHDT, YNNKEL (reference sequence). The CDR3 sequence: CASSFYNNRPNEKLFF. The DNA for the CDR3 is TGTGCCAGCAGCTTTTACAACAACAGACCCAATGAAAAACTGTTTTTT.